This T cell receptor (beta chain) was sequenced during a study of T cells after yellow fever vaccination. Across the study: When fractions had low cell numbers, they were prepared with SMART-Seq v4 Ultra Low Input. General study findings and limits: Weaker in magnitude, the secondary response showed a faster peak on day 5 versus 15.

V gave up 2 bases and J gave up 7 bases; unmatched junction bases: 7. The length of the CDR3 is 15 residues. From germline, CDR1 is MNHEY and CDR2 SVGAGI. Template switching by 5'RACE produced TCR cDNA, adding a universal primer site and UMIs. TCRdb re-derived calls from the 5' RACE reads in MiXCR, one entry per CDR3 protein. Of some 300,000 distinct CDR3 sequences in the sample, less than 4.5% were seen once. The table lists this clonotype with a few counts. Its antigen is currently unknown. The source material was PBMCs, sampled on the day of the yellow fever booster vaccination. The clonotype comes from a man aged 18 to 35 who received the YFV17D yellow fever vaccine. This chain uses TRBV6-5 with TRBJ2-1; 8 positions agree with TRBD2. DNA of the CDR3: TGTGCCAGCAGTTACGCGGGGGGCCTGGGGAATGAGCAGTTCTTC. It codes for CASSYAGGLGNEQFF.